Each of the 12 T cell receptor beta chains below was sequenced from the same sample in a study of CD8+ T cells in alopecia areata. Extracted from the samples, RNA was reverse transcribed into cDNA to serve as the sequencing template. The assay was immunoSEQ multiplex PCR, and TCRdb's table has in-frame clones only and misses some. The sample carries approximately 280,000 clones, 58% recorded once. The treatment denotes: oral pan-JAK inhibitor, 5-10 mg twice daily. The sequencing used CD4+ T cells sorted from blood, collected at week 24, from a patient treated with tofacitinib. All receptors derive from a human donor with alopecia areata.

The V gene is TRBV27, the J gene TRBJ1-5; no clear D gene. The V gene's germline CDR1 is MNHEY and CDR2 SMNVEV (reference sequence). This CDR3 comprises 12 residues. The V end was cut by 6 bases, the J end by 5 bases, with 8 bases between. The CDR3 DNA is TGTGCCAGCAGCACCTCCCATCAGCCCCAGCATTTT. It is translated as CASSTSHQPQHF.

The chain combines TRBV18 with TRBJ2-6; D unclear. Per the germline V gene, CDR1 is KGHSH and CDR2 is LQKENI. Trimming cost V 3 bases and J 1 base, with 10 bases left between them. This CDR3 has 16 residues. The CDR3 protein is CASSPSSGSGANVLTF. In nucleotides, the CDR3 is TGTGCCAGCTCACCTTCCTCTGGGTCTGGGGCCAACGTCCTGACTTTC.

The chain employs TRBV5-1 and TRBJ2-7; tentative D call: TRBD1 (6 bases). V lost 4 bases, J lost 3 bases, and 11 bases lay in between. Per germline, CDR1 SGHRS and CDR2 YFSETQ. The CDR3 runs 13 residues. The CDR3 DNA is TGCGCCAGCAGCCCGGACAGAAACTACGAGCAGTACTTC. Protein product: CASSPDRNYEQYF.

This chain joins TRBV2 and TRBJ1-1; D might be TRBD1 (6 bases). The CDR3 contains 15 residues. Deletions cut 6 bases from V and 4 bases from J, with 18 bases between. Germline CDR1 and CDR2: SNHLY and FYNNEI. The CDR3 coding sequence is TGTGCCAGCAGCTGGGACATTTCAACTACCACTGAAGCTTTCTTT. Amino acid sequence: CASSWDISTTTEAFF.

The chain employs TRBV29-1 and TRBJ1-2; 9 bases fit TRBD1. J lost 7 bases, V lost 6 bases, and 9 bases had no gene match. Germline CDR1 SQVTM, CDR2 ANQGSEA. CDR3 length: 13 residues. The DNA of the CDR3 is TGCAGCGTGGTCAAGGGACAGGGAGGTGGCTACACCTTC. Translation gives CSVVKGQGGGYTF.

J is TRBJ1-3 and V is TRBV2, with TRBD1 matching over 8 bases. Germline assignment: CDR1 SNHLY and CDR2 FYNNEI. The CDR3 has 14 residues. V lost 8 bases and J lost 3; bases outside the gene matches: 6. CDR3 nucleotides: TGTGCCAGCGCCCGGACAGGGCTTGGAAACACCATATATTTT. Its translation is CASARTGLGNTIYF.

The gene calls are TRBV4-1 and TRBJ2-5; the D gene is possibly TRBD2 (5 bases). Trimming took off 0 bases at V and 4 bases at J, with 15 bases between the two ends. This CDR3 spans 16 amino acids. Germline CDR1 reads MGHRA; CDR2 reads YSYEKL. The CDR3 sequence is CASSQEGRGLAETQYF. Here the CDR3 DNA reads TGCGCCAGCAGCCAAGAGGGGAGAGGGCTAGCAGAGACCCAGTACTTC.

V usage is TRBV4-3 and J usage is TRBJ2-5; possible D gene TRBD2, 7 bases. The CDR3 extends over 16 amino acids. V shed 0 bases and J shed 8 bases, with 19 bases lying between them. The germline CDR1 and CDR2 sequences are LGHNA and YSLEER. The chain's CDR3 is CASSQDRDTGRGTQYF. CDR3 nucleotide sequence: TGCGCCAGCAGCCAAGATCGAGATACAGGGAGGGGAACCCAGTACTTC.

The chain links TRBV30 to TRBJ2-2; D is tentatively TRBD1 or TRBD2 (5 bases each). CDR3 length equals 15 residues. With 1 base removed from V and 6 bases from J, the gap between germline ends came to 15 bases. CDR1 is GTSNPN and CDR2 is SVGIG in the germline V gene (reference sequence). CDR3 in amino acids: CAWSGPGTHPGELFF. Written as DNA, the CDR3 is TGTGCCTGGAGTGGCCCCGGGACCCACCCCGGGGAGCTGTTTTTT.

The V call is TRBV7-8, the J call TRBJ2-7; D possibly corresponds to TRBD2 (6 bases). The V and J ends lost 5 bases and 2 bases respectively, with 13 bases between them. The CDR3 is 14 amino acids. Germline CDR1 SGHVS, CDR2 FQNEAQ. CDR3 residues: CASSLLSGAYEQYF. Written as DNA, the CDR3 is TGTGCCAGCAGCCTCCTTAGCGGAGCCTACGAGCAGTACTTC.

The J gene is TRBJ2-3, the V gene TRBV30; the match to TRBD1 covers 7 bases. J gave up 6 bases and V 2 bases, and 11 bases lay outside the gene matches. The germline V gene encodes CDR1 GTSNPN and CDR2 SVGIG (reference sequence). CDR3 length: 15 residues. This CDR3 is CAWSPGQTKFDTQYF. In DNA, the CDR3 is TGTGCCTGGAGTCCGGGACAGACTAAGTTCGATACGCAGTATTTT. Complete variable domain (other parts from reference TRBV30 and TRBJ2-3): SQTIHQWPATLVQPVGSPLSLECTVEGTSNPNLYWYRQAAGRGLQLLFYSVGIGQISSEVPQNLSASRPQDRQFILSSKKLLLSDSGFYLCAWSPGQTKFDTQYFGPGTRLTVL.

This sequence joins TRBV5-6 and TRBJ1-1, with 8 bases aligning to TRBD1. CDR1 SGHDT and CDR2 YYEEEE come from the germline V gene. The CDR3 consists of 15 residues. Germline trimming cut 3 bases from V and 0 bases from J; bases unmatched to any gene: 4. This CDR3 is CASSSQGGMNTEAFF. As DNA, the CDR3 is TGTGCCAGCAGCTCACAGGGGGGTATGAACACTGAAGCTTTCTTT.